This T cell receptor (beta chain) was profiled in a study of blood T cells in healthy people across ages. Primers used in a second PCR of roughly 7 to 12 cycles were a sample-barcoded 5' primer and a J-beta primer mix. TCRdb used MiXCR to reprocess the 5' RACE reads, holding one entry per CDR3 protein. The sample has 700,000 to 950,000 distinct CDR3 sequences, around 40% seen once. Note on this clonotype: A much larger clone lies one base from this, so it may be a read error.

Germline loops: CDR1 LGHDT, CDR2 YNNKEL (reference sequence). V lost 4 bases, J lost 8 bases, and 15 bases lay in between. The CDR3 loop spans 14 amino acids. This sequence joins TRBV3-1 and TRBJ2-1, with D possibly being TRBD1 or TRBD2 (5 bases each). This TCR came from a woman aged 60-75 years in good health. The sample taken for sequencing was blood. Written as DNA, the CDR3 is TGTGCCAGCAGCCCCCGGACTGGACACGATGAGCAGTTCTTC. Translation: CASSPRTGHDEQFF.